A single sample is the source of the 6 T cell receptor beta chains below, sequenced in a study of cytomegalovirus exposure and HLA in healthy donors. 13 Jbeta primers and 60 Vbeta primers were used for the PCR. Assay: immunoSEQ multiplex PCR; the TCRdb copy retains only in-frame clones and omits some. The profile shows tens of thousands of clones, 75% of them singletons. Source material: PBMCs. The receptor set was obtained from a middle-aged woman in good health and CMV-seropositive.

CDR3 in DNA: TGTGCCAGCTCACCGGACACACTATACGAGCAGTACTTC. It codes for CASSPDTLYEQYF. The chain joins TRBV18 to TRBJ2-7; a possible D gene is TRBD1 (5 bases). The CDR3 sequence is 13 residues long. Germline CDR1 KGHSH, CDR2 LQKENI. Trimming removed 3 bases from V and 4 bases from J, with 10 bases in between.

This clone has a single count. The rearrangement links TRBV4-3 to TRBJ1-2; TRBD1 matches 8 bases. After removal of 0 bases from V and 5 bases from J, the junction contained 5 bases not matched to a gene. The CDR3 has 15 residues. Germline CDR1 and CDR2: LGHNA and YSLEER. CDR3 nucleotide sequence: TGCGCCAGCAGCCAAGACCAGGGGGCGAGTTATGGCTACACCTTC. It yields the protein CASSQDQGASYGYTF.

Concerning this clone: Other DNA sequences in the same sample also yield this CDR3. CDR3: CAGDSGGENQPQHF. The CDR3 nucleotides are TGTGCCGGAGATTCGGGAGGAGAAAATCAGCCCCAGCATTTT. V and J are TRBV6-1 and TRBJ1-5; D remains ambiguous. Germline-derived CDR1 and CDR2 are MNHNS and SASEGT. Trimming stripped 11 bases from V and 4 bases from J, with 18 bases between. The CDR3 consists of 14 residues.

CDR3 region: CASSLASGAGEQYF. The DNA for the CDR3 is TGTGCCAGCAGCTTGGCTAGCGGGGCAGGCGAGCAGTACTTC. This chain links TRBV7-2 with TRBJ2-7; 9 bases map to TRBD2. CDR3 length: 14 residues. CDR1 is SGHTA and CDR2 is FQGNSA in the germline V gene. V lost 3 bases to trimming and J lost 6 bases; unmatched junction nucleotides: 6.

The CDR3 DNA follows: TGTGCCAGTAGTATAGATGGGGGACAGGGGCGGCAGCCCCAGCATTTT. Protein product: CASSIDGGQGRQPQHF. V gene TRBV19 combines with J gene TRBJ1-5; 10 bases agree with TRBD1. Trimming at V came to 0 bases and at J to 7 bases, leaving 6 bases not matched to a gene. From germline, CDR1 is LNHDA and CDR2 SQIVND (reference sequence). The CDR3 runs 16 residues.

CDR3 protein: CASSLAGVRETQYF. CDR3 DNA sequence: TGTGCCAGCAGCTTGGCGGGGGTCAGGGAGACCCAGTACTTC. The rearrangement uses TRBV5-6 and TRBJ2-5, with a possible D match to TRBD2 (6 bases). The CDR3 contains 14 residues. Per germline, CDR1 SGHDT and CDR2 YYEEEE. Trimming took off 0 bases at V and 5 bases at J, with 11 bases between the two ends. Based on the CDR3 plus reference TRBV5-6 and TRBJ2-5, the full variable domain is DAGVTQSPTHLIKTRGQQVTLRCSPKSGHDTVSWYQQALGQGPQFIFQYYEEEERQRGNFPDRFSGHQFPNYSSELNVNALLLGDSALYLCASSLAGVRETQYFGPGTRLLVL.